The T cell receptor (beta chain) under discussion was sequenced for a study of shared clonotypes between healthy human individuals. As for the study in general: Each donor contributed plates that comprised three CD4 naive, three CD4 memory, two CD8 naive and one CD8 memory. Findings of the study overall: For naive CD4 cells, roughly 5.5% of clonotypes were shared across a handful of donors. Naive subsets usually exceeded memory subsets in estimated richness.

Notes on this clone: Antigen unknown.

CDR1 SGHNT and CDR2 YYREEE come from the germline V gene (reference sequence). CDR3 size: 16 residues. Deletions cut 4 bases from V and 0 bases from J, with 14 bases between. In the study's own analysis: Quality scores were absent from the junction-only immunoSEQ sequences, so filtering differed. Using immunoSEQ multiplex PCR, the repertoire was profiled, and TCRdb retains in-frame clones only, with some absent. The V and J calls and clone size were taken over from that table, and D and trimming were inferred from the DNA. The repertoire includes roughly 220,000 clones, 50% to 75% of them detected once, and around 10% sits in the top ten.

The clonotype comes from a man younger than 45 in good health. The chain has TRBV5-4 and TRBJ2-1; either TRBD1 or TRBD2 may fit D (5 bases each). Sequencing used memory CD4+ T cells sorted from blood. Subset denoted: CD45RA-negative fraction. The DNA of the CDR3 is TGTGCCAGCAGCATCGGGACGGCCGGCTCCTACAATGAGCAGTTCTTC. Protein product: CASSIGTAGSYNEQFF. Combining the CDR3 with reference TRBV5-4 and TRBJ2-1 gives the whole variable domain ETGVTQSPTHLIKTRGQQVTLRCSSQSGHNTVSWYQQALGQGPQFIFQYYREEENGRGNFPPRFSGLQFPNYSSELNVNALELDDSALYLCASSIGTAGSYNEQFFGPGTRLTVL.